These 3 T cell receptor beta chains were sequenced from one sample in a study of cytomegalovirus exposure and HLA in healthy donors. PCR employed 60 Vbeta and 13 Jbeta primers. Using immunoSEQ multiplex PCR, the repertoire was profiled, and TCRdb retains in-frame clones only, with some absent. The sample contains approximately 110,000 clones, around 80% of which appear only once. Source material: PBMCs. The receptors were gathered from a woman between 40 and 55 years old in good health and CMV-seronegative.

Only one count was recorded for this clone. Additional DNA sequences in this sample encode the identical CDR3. CDR3 sequence: CASSLSGGNTGELFF. The CDR3 DNA sequence: TGTGCCAGCAGCTTGAGCGGGGGTAACACCGGGGAGCTGTTTTTT. V is TRBV7-2 and J is TRBJ2-2, with 8 bases that match TRBD2. Germline trimming cut 3 bases from V and 2 bases from J; bases unmatched to any gene: 2. Germline V gene data show CDR1 as SGHTA and CDR2 as FQGNSA. The CDR3 is made up of 15 amino acids.

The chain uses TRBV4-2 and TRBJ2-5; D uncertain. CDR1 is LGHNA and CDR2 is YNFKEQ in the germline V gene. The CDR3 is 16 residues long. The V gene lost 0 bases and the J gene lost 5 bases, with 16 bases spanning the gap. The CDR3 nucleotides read TGTGCCAGCAGCCAAGATTTAGGCGGTTCTCGGGAGACCCAGTACTTC. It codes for CASSQDLGGSRETQYF.

The CDR3 region is CASRETGGPPWEQFF. The CDR3 DNA reads as TGTGCCAGTAGAGAGACGGGAGGCCCCCCATGGGAGCAGTTCTTC. The chain is built from TRBV19 and TRBJ2-1; 7 positions match TRBD2. The germline gives CDR1 LNHDA, CDR2 SQIVND (reference sequence). Germline trimming cut 6 bases from V and 10 bases from J; bases unmatched to any gene: 15. This CDR3 region has 15 residues.